The T cell receptor beta chain under discussion was sequenced for a study of T cell changes during pregnancy in multiple sclerosis. Clones were sequenced by immunoSEQ multiplex PCR, and TCRdb holds only the in-frame ones, with some missing. The table records under 95,000 clones, about nine tenths of them present only once. V dropped 1 base and J dropped 4 bases, with 5 bases sitting between them. The CDR3 is made up of 13 amino acids. Germline V gene sequence: CDR1 SGHVS, CDR2 FQNEAQ. This clone has a single count. The input for sequencing was CD4+ T cells from peripheral blood mononuclear cells, taken before pregnancy. The V and J genes are TRBV7-8 and TRBJ2-1; TRBD1 is a possible D gene (5 bases). This TCR was recovered from a female donor with multiple sclerosis, enrolled in a pregnancy study. The CDR3 DNA sequence: TGTGCCAGCAGCTTAGGACAGTACAATGAGCAGTTCTTC. Translated, it gives CASSLGQYNEQFF.